Detailed here is one T cell receptor beta chain. Its antigen remains unknown. This entry belongs to a study of OX40 agonist ivuxolimab in advanced cancers. On the study more broadly: Two patients with cutaneous melanoma and one with hepatocellular carcinoma, three in total, showed partial responses. Points from the study as a whole: Expansion of clones was among the lowest in partial responders at 0.1-3.0 mg/kg.

The CDR3 extends over 14 amino acids. In germline, CDR1 is MNHEY, CDR2 SVGAGI. The J segment lost 2 bases and the V segment lost 6 bases, leaving 7 bases of the junction unmatched. Profiled with immunoSEQ multiplex PCR; TCRdb holds only in-frame clones, not every one. The table has around 67,000 clones, almost 85% seen once. The receptor comes from an adult with an advanced solid tumor such as melanoma, head and neck, liver or kidney cancer. The sequences come from CD4+ or CD8+ T cells sorted from blood, collected in a trial of the OX40 agonist ivuxolimab. The rearrangement uses TRBV6-5 and TRBJ2-7; TRBD1 matches at 7 bases. The CDR3 DNA is TGTGCCAGCAGCGCCCAGGGGGTCCCCTACGAGCAGTACTTC. Translating it yields CASSAQGVPYEQYF.